This passage covers 4 T cell receptor beta chains from one sample sequenced in a study of T cells in Graves' hyperthyroidism and ophthalmopathy. There were TCR beta CDR3 regions amplified from RNA transcripts. HTBI primers were the set used in a first-round RT-PCR of the TCR CDR3. TCRdb recomputed calls from the multiplex PCR reads with MiXCR, one row per CDR3 protein. The sample records 300,000 to 400,000 distinct CDR3 sequences, approximately 15% being singletons. The specimen sequenced was blood. Receptors originate from an older woman with Graves' hyperthyroidism.

This clonotype showed up many times. The germline gene is not matched at one end of the junction; a read error may be the cause. The rearrangement uses TRBV7-7 and TRBJ2-3; possibly TRBD1 or TRBD2 for D (5 bases each). The CDR3 covers 15 residues. CDR1 and CDR2 (germline): SSHAT, FNYEAQ (reference sequence). The CDR3 sequence is CASSLRGVATDTQYF. CDR3 DNA sequence: TGTGCTAGCAGCTTACGGGGCGTGGCAACAGATACGCAGTATTTT. Full variable domain (rest looked up from reference TRBV7-7 and TRBJ2-3): GAGVSQSPRYKVTKRGQDVTLRCDPISSHATLYWYQQALGQGPEFLTYFNYEAQPDKSGLPSDRFSAERPEGSISTLTIQRTEQRDSAMYRCASSLRGVATDTQYFGPGTRLTVL.

The rearrangement uses TRBV19 and TRBJ2-2; tentative D call: TRBD2 (6 bases). This CDR3 has 16 residues. The germline CDR1 and CDR2 sequences are LNHDA and SQIVND (reference sequence). The ends were cut back, 7 bases at V and 5 bases at J, with 20 bases in the middle. CDR3 bases: TGTGCCAGTATGTATGGCTCTGCGGCGGGGACCGGGGAGCTGTTTTTT. Residues: CASMYGSAAGTGELFF.

The gene calls are TRBV4-1 and TRBJ2-7; 7 nucleotides match TRBD2. The CDR3 runs to 14 residues. With V trimmed by 0 bases and J by 2 bases, 1 base remained unmatched. The germline CDR1 and CDR2 sequences are MGHRA and YSYEKL. The CDR3 bases are TGCGCCAGCAGCCAAGAAGCGGGGACCTACGAGCAGTACTTC. This encodes CASSQEAGTYEQYF.

The V gene is TRBV7-3, the J gene TRBJ1-1; TRBD1 might be the D (5 bases). Trimming took 8 bases from V and 5 from J, leaving 15 bases between them. Germline lookup yields CDR1 SGHTA and CDR2 FQGTGA. The CDR3 has 13 amino acids. The CDR3 bases are TGTGCCAGCTCCGGGTTGAAGGGGACTGAAGCTTTCTTT. It specifies CASSGLKGTEAFF.